This T cell receptor beta chain derives from a study of cytomegalovirus exposure and HLA in healthy donors. Study-wide results and caveats: For most subjects, TCR beta sequences were reported to predict HLA-A and HLA-B alleles with accuracy. CMV serostatus stood as the only immune exposure information on hand. Previously analyzed data showed that most TCR beta V segments were productive at a frequency of about 90% or about 30%.

This PCR relied on a set of 60 Vbeta primers and 13 Jbeta primers. Profiling relied on immunoSEQ multiplex PCR, and the TCRdb table lists in-frame clones only, not all of them. The sample contains fewer than 150,000 clones, 73% of which appear only once. Note on this clone: Its antigen is unidentified.

Donors had nominal health at sampling but likely had unrecorded immune exposures. The ends were cut back, 2 bases at V and 5 bases at J, with 12 bases in the middle. This CDR3 region has 14 residues. CDR1 is MNHEY and CDR2 is SMNVEV in the germline V gene (reference sequence). The TCR originated in a human donor in good health. The rearrangement joins TRBV27 to TRBJ1-1; D uncertain. The sequenced sample consisted of PBMCs. CDR3: CASSLGERRTEAFF. As DNA, the CDR3 is TGTGCCAGCAGTTTAGGGGAGAGGAGAACTGAAGCTTTCTTT.